Here is one T cell receptor (beta chain) with its context. The antigen is unknown. This sample is part of a study of a mutant IDH1 vaccine in newly diagnosed glioma. Time point of the sample: week 5, during vaccination. The content of each vaccine dose was 300 ug of mutant IDH1 20-mer peptide, and topical imiquimod accompanied it. V was pared by 4 bases and J by 6 bases, with 16 bases between. This CDR3 is built from 15 residues. Germline V gene data show CDR1 as SEHNR and CDR2 as FQNEAQ (reference sequence). Profiling relied on immunoSEQ multiplex PCR, and the TCRdb table lists in-frame clones only, not all of them. The data hold over 55,000 clones, with more than 80% observed a single time.

This receptor was taken from a woman aged 35 to 49 with glioma. Sequencing was performed on PBMCs, taken from a glioma patient whose treatment included an IDH1 peptide vaccine. The chain couples TRBV7-9 to TRBJ1-5, with D tentatively TRBD1 (5 bases). The DNA for the CDR3 is TGTGCCAGCAGCTCCGGGACCTCCGGGAGTCAGCCCCAGCATTTT. As protein: CASSSGTSGSQPQHF.